These 21 T cell receptor beta chains were all obtained from the same sample, sequenced in a study of blood T cell repertoires in COVID-19. Produced via immunoSEQ multiplex PCR; TCRdb's table is partial and in-frame only. The sample yields fewer than 250,000 clones, more than 70% seen once. Material for sequencing was peripheral blood. The receptors come from a human donor in a cohort sampled during active COVID-19.

V gene TRBV28 combines with J gene TRBJ2-5; TRBD2 aligns across 7 bases. Germline CDR1 is MDHEN and CDR2 is SYDVKM. Trimming cost V 7 bases and J 5 bases; bases outside gene matches: 13. The CDR3 consists of 15 residues. CDR3 in DNA: TGTGCCAGCAACTCGGGGGGAACAGGCGGGGAGACCCAGTACTTC. Its protein is CASNSGGTGGETQYF.

V gene TRBV30 combines with J gene TRBJ1-6, with 7 positions matching TRBD1. CDR3 length: 15 residues. V lost 6 bases and J lost 6; bases outside the gene matches: 11. Germline V CDR1 and CDR2: GTSNPN, SVGIG (reference sequence). Here the CDR3 reads CACRFSDRFNSPLHF. For the CDR3, the DNA is TGTGCCTGCCGATTTTCGGACAGGTTTAATTCACCCCTCCACTTT.

This chain links TRBV5-1 with TRBJ1-2, with D hard to call. V shed 0 bases and J shed 3 bases, with 9 bases lying between them. The CDR3 extends over 14 amino acids. Germline values: CDR1 SGHRS, CDR2 YFSETQ. CDR3 DNA: TGCGCCAGCAGCTTGGGAGGGAGCGACTATGGCTACACCTTC. It yields the protein CASSLGGSDYGYTF.

The chain links TRBV4-3 to TRBJ1-5; tentatively, D is TRBD1 (6 bases). Germline V CDR1 and CDR2: LGHNA, YSLEER. The length of the CDR3 is 15 residues. V shed 0 bases and J shed 4 bases, with 10 bases lying between them. CDR3: CASSQDLQGNQPQHF. The CDR3 DNA reads TGCGCCAGCAGCCAAGATCTTCAGGGGAATCAGCCCCAGCATTTT.

The chain recombines TRBV27 with TRBJ2-1; tentatively, D is TRBD1 (7 bases). Germline V gives CDR1 MNHEY, CDR2 SMNVEV (reference sequence). The CDR3 extends over 17 amino acids. Trimming took off 6 bases at V and 7 bases at J, with 25 bases between the two ends. CDR3 DNA sequence: TGTGCCAGCAGCCTGGGGGGAGACAGGGTTTATTTAAATGAGCAGTTCTTC. Its translation: CASSLGGDRVYLNEQFF.

This rearrangement joins TRBV11-2 to TRBJ1-2; weak D call: TRBD1 (6 bases). This CDR3 region has 15 residues. V gave up 1 base and J gave up 4 bases, with 13 bases separating them. Germline V gives CDR1 SGHAT, CDR2 FQNNGV. The DNA of the CDR3 is TGTGCCAGCAGCTTAGGTTCGGGGGGGGCCTATGGCTACACCTTC. Encoded protein: CASSLGSGGAYGYTF.

The chain links TRBV6-1 to TRBJ1-2; 7 bases are a match to TRBD1. J gave up 4 bases and V 1 base, and 6 bases lay outside the gene matches. Germline loops: CDR1 MNHNS, CDR2 SASEGT. This CDR3 contains 15 residues. The CDR3 spells CASSEEQGPPYGYTF. CDR3 coding DNA: TGTGCCAGCAGTGAAGAACAGGGGCCTCCCTATGGCTACACCTTC.

The chain employs TRBV7-9 and TRBJ2-7; D ambiguous. This CDR3 region has 15 residues. The V gene lost 0 bases and the J gene lost 3 bases, with 12 bases spanning the gap. Looked up from germline, CDR1 is SEHNR and CDR2 is FQNEAQ (reference sequence). The CDR3 DNA is TGTGCCAGCAGCTTAGCCGTCGCTGCAGGCTACGAGCAGTACTTC. This translates into CASSLAVAAGYEQYF.

This clone was counted once. Here the CDR3 reads CASSLSGSPETQYF. CDR3 sequence (DNA): TGTGCCAGCAGCCTTAGCGGGAGCCCAGAGACCCAGTACTTC. This chain uses TRBV28 with TRBJ2-5, with 9 positions matching TRBD2. V dropped 6 bases and J dropped 4; count of bases not matched to a gene: 6. Germline lookup yields CDR1 MDHEN and CDR2 SYDVKM. The CDR3 length is 14 residues.

This clone was counted ten times or more. The chain joins TRBV9 to TRBJ1-5, with 8 positions matching TRBD1. The V and J ends lost 2 bases and 4 bases, in that order; junction bases with no gene match: 5. Per germline, CDR1 SGDLS and CDR2 YYNGEE. The CDR3 sequence is 15 residues long. The CDR3 DNA is TGTGCCAGCAGCGTCGGGACAGGCTCAAATCAGCCCCAGCATTTT. Translation gives CASSVGTGSNQPQHF.

This sequence joins TRBV7-6 and TRBJ2-1; D perhaps matches TRBD2 (6 bases). V gave up 4 bases and J gave up 5 bases, with 12 bases separating them. The CDR3 is made up of 14 amino acids. Germline assignment: CDR1 SGHVS and CDR2 FNYEAQ. CDR3 bases: TGTGCCAGCAGCTCCTCGGGGGACCACAATGAGCAGTTCTTC. Protein sequence: CASSSSGDHNEQFF.

The V and J genes are TRBV4-1 and TRBJ2-1; 7 bases line up with TRBD1. Germline V lookup: CDR1 MGHRA, CDR2 YSYEKL. The CDR3 contains 19 residues. Unmatched junction bases numbered 16, after V lost 4 bases and J lost 1 base. The CDR3 spells CASSLSSQDRWRSYNEQFF. The CDR3, as DNA: TGCGCCAGCAGCCTAAGCTCGCAGGACAGGTGGAGGTCCTACAATGAGCAGTTCTTC.

The chain combines TRBV5-6 with TRBJ1-2; TRBD1 matches 7 bases. V gave up 4 bases and J gave up 6 bases; unmatched junction bases: 15. Germline CDR1 is SGHDT and CDR2 is YYEEEE. CDR3 length: 16 residues. The CDR3 coding sequence is TGTGCCAGCAGCCCCCAAGGTAGGGCGAGGGGGCATGGCTACACCTTC. This encodes CASSPQGRARGHGYTF.

The chain is built from TRBV5-1 and TRBJ2-1, with TRBD2 matching 8 bases. CDR1 SGHRS and CDR2 YFSETQ come from the germline V gene. The CDR3 has 17 amino acids. With V trimmed by 0 bases and J by 0 bases, 5 bases remained unmatched. The CDR3 DNA reads as TGCGCCAGCAGCTTGGTGGCTAGCGGGTACTCCTACAATGAGCAGTTCTTC. It translates to CASSLVASGYSYNEQFF.

V is TRBV6-5 and J is TRBJ1-2; 7 bases map to TRBD1. This CDR3 spans 15 amino acids. V gave up 6 bases and J gave up 7 bases; unmatched junction bases: 14. Germline lookup yields CDR1 MNHEY and CDR2 SVGAGI. CDR3 nucleotides: TGTGCCAGCAGATCCACGGCAGGGGGGACGGCTGGCTACACCTTC. Translation: CASRSTAGGTAGYTF.

This clone has more than one count but fewer than ten. CDR3 in DNA: TGTGCCATCAGTGGGGGCCGTAGTTCGGCAGTCCTCTCCTACGAGCAGTACTTC. It is translated as CAISGGRSSAVLSYEQYF. The rearrangement links TRBV10-3 to TRBJ2-7; D possibly corresponds to TRBD1 (5 bases). The CDR3 loop spans 18 amino acids. Germline CDR1 is ENHRY and CDR2 is SYGVKD. The ends were cut back, 4 bases at V and 0 bases at J, with 22 bases in the middle.

In nucleotides, the CDR3 is TGTGCCATCAGTGCGGGGGGGAGGGATGAGCAGTTCTTC. Translating it yields CAISAGGRDEQFF. The V and J genes are TRBV10-3 and TRBJ2-1, with 8 bases aligning to TRBD2. CDR3 length: 13 residues. V was clipped by 4 bases and J by 8 bases; unmatched bases: 4. Germline-derived CDR1 and CDR2 are ENHRY and SYGVKD.

This clone was counted at least ten times. This sequence joins TRBV19 and TRBJ1-5, with 9 nucleotides matching TRBD1. The CDR3 is made up of 17 amino acids. V lost 5 bases, J lost 1 base, and 9 bases stayed unmatched. CDR1 and CDR2 from the germline V gene are LNHDA and SQIVND (reference sequence). CDR3 sequence: CASSPHRGRGSNQPQHF. CDR3 nucleotides: TGTGCCAGTAGTCCTCACAGGGGGCGAGGGAGCAATCAGCCCCAGCATTTT. Full variable domain (remainder filled in from reference TRBV19 and TRBJ1-5): DGGITQSPKYLFRKEGQNVTLSCEQNLNHDAMYWYRQDPGQGLRLIYYSQIVNDFQKGDIAEGYSVSREKKESFPLTVTSAQKNPTAFYLCASSPHRGRGSNQPQHFGDGTRLSIL.

The chain recombines TRBV9 with TRBJ2-3; 7 bases map to TRBD2. Trimming took 4 bases from V and 4 from J; bases not matched to a gene: 6. This CDR3 has 14 amino acids. The germline V gene has CDR1 SGDLS and CDR2 YYNGEE. Here the CDR3 reads CASSFRLAADTQYF. CDR3 DNA sequence: TGTGCCAGCAGCTTTCGACTAGCAGCAGATACGCAGTATTTT.

The chain carries TRBV12-3 or TRBV12-4 and TRBJ2-7; D is undetermined. The V gene lost 6 bases and the J gene lost 7 bases, with 7 bases spanning the gap. This CDR3 contains 10 residues. CDR3 DNA: TGTGCCAGCAGCTATCTGGAGCAGTACTTC. Amino acids: CASSYLEQYF.

The rearrangement joins TRBV2 to TRBJ2-7; tentative D call: TRBD2 (6 bases). The CDR3 consists of 12 residues. The germline gives CDR1 SNHLY, CDR2 FYNNEI. With 3 bases removed from V and 3 bases from J, the gap between germline ends came to 6 bases. The CDR3 DNA follows: TGTGCCAGCAGTGAGGGAGGCTACGAGCAGTACTTC. Amino acid sequence: CASSEGGYEQYF.